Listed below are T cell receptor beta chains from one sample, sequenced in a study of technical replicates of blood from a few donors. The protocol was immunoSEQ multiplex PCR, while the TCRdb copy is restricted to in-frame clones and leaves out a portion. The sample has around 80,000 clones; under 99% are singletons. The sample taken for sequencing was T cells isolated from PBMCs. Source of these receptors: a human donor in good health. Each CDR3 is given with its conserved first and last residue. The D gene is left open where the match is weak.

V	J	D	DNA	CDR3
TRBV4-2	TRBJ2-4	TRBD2	TGTGCCAGCAGCCAAGATGGGGGAGGGTCAAAAGCTGGGGCCAAAAACATTCAGTACTTC	CASSQDGGGSKAGAKNIQYF
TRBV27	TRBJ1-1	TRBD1	TGTGCCAGCAGTAGCGGGACAGGGTGGCCAAACACTGAAGCTTTCTTT	CASSSGTGWPNTEAFF
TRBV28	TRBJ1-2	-	TGTGCCAGCAACGACGAGACATCCTCTTATGGCTACACCTTC	CASNDETSSYGYTF
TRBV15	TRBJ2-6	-	TGTGCCACCAGCAGAGTTCCGGGCTCTGGGGCCAACGTCCTGACTTTC	CATSRVPGSGANVLTF
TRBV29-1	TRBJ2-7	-	TGCAGCGCCCGGACGGTGGCGGGATACGAGCAGTACTTC	CSARTVAGYEQYF
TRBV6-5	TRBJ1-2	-	TGTGCCAGCAGTTATCGACTAACCTATGGCTACACCTTC	CASSYRLTYGYTF
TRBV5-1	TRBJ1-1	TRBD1	TGCGCCAGCAGCTCGCAGGGGGTGAACACTGAAGCTTTCTTT	CASSSQGVNTEAFF
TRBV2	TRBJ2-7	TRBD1	TGTGCCAGCAGTCTAACAGGGGGCTACGAGCAGTACTTC	CASSLTGGYEQYF
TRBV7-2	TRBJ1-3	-	TGTGCCAGCAGCTTAGGACGGACAACCGGAAACACCATATATTTT	CASSLGRTTGNTIYF
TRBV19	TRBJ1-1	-	TGTGCCAGTAGTATCTACGGTGCAGGTGGGAACACTGAAGCTTTCTTT	CASSIYGAGGNTEAFF
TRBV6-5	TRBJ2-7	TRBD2	TGTGCCAGCAGTGTGTATAGCGGGAGTTCTGGCGAGCAGTACTTC	CASSVYSGSSGEQYF
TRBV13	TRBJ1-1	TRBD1	TGTGCCAGCAGCCTTTCCGGGACAGGGTTTTGGGAAGCTTTCTTT	CASSLSGTGFWEAFF